One sample yielded the 16 T cell receptor beta chains listed below, sequenced in a study of cytomegalovirus exposure and HLA in healthy donors. Only in-frame clones appear in the TCRdb table, and some are missing; sequencing was by immunoSEQ multiplex PCR. Among tens of thousands of clones listed, 85% were seen once. The sequenced material came from PBMCs. These receptors were collected from a man between 18 and 29 years old in good health and CMV-seropositive.

This clone has only a few counts. The chain links TRBV6-5 to TRBJ2-7; 11 positions agree with TRBD2. CDR1 and CDR2 (germline): MNHEY, SVGAGI. This CDR3 is 14 amino acids long. V lost 4 bases to trimming and J lost 5 bases; unmatched junction nucleotides: 4. In DNA, the CDR3 is TGTGCCAGCAGTTCACTAGCGGGAGCGGACGAGCAGTACTTC. Its protein is CASSSLAGADEQYF.

This clone came up a few times. The chain uses TRBV4-1 and TRBJ1-1; tentatively, D is TRBD1 (5 bases). This CDR3 has 14 residues. Trimming took off 4 bases at V and 7 bases at J, with 16 bases between the two ends. Germline V gene sequence: CDR1 MGHRA, CDR2 YSYEKL. The DNA of the CDR3 is TGCGCCAGCAGCCTTGCGACAGTGGAGAATGAAGCTTTCTTT. Translation: CASSLATVENEAFF.

The CDR3 reads CASSQDTSSYNEQFF. CDR3 DNA: TGTGCCAGCAGCCAAGATACAAGCTCCTACAATGAGCAGTTCTTC. The chain employs TRBV4-2 and TRBJ2-1; D is ambiguous. In germline, CDR1 is LGHNA, CDR2 YNFKEQ. The CDR3 is 15 residues long. V was cut by 0 bases and J by 0 bases, with 6 bases left in between.

This chain joins TRBV6-5 and TRBJ1-1; possible D gene TRBD1, 5 bases. CDR1 and CDR2 (germline): MNHEY, SVGAGI. This CDR3 region has 13 residues. Trimming removed 0 bases at V and 4 bases at J, with 6 bases between. CDR3 sequence: CASSYSGGTEAFF. The CDR3 nucleotides read TGTGCCAGCAGTTACTCCGGGGGCACTGAAGCTTTCTTT.

This chain uses TRBV28 with TRBJ1-5, with 9 bases lining up with TRBD1. Germline lookup yields CDR1 MDHEN and CDR2 SYDVKM. The CDR3 covers 16 residues. V dropped 8 bases and J dropped 4; count of bases not matched to a gene: 12. CDR3 residues: CASGRGQGLWNQPQHF. Written as DNA, the CDR3 is TGTGCCAGCGGCCGGGGACAGGGTTTATGGAATCAGCCCCAGCATTTT.

The genes are TRBV4-2 and TRBJ2-1; 12 bases map to TRBD2. Germline lookup yields CDR1 LGHNA and CDR2 YNFKEQ. This CDR3 comprises 14 residues. The ends lost 0 bases at V and 16 bases at J; junction bases unmatched: 7. CDR3: CASSQEGGLAGHFF. CDR3 sequence (DNA): TGTGCCAGCAGCCAAGAAGGAGGACTAGCGGGACATTTCTTC.

V usage is TRBV9 and J usage is TRBJ2-2; 9 bases line up with TRBD1. Germline V gene data show CDR1 as SGDLS and CDR2 as YYNGEE. With 7 bases clipped from V and 6 bases from J, the junction kept 10 bases outside the gene matches. CDR3 length: 15 residues. The CDR3 DNA follows: TGTGCCAGCGGCCCCTCCGGGACAGGGTCCGGGGAGCTGTTTTTT. Protein: CASGPSGTGSGELFF.

V and J are TRBV7-9 and TRBJ1-1; TRBD1 agrees at 7 bases. Germline V gene data show CDR1 as SEHNR and CDR2 as FQNEAQ (reference sequence). J was trimmed by 0 bases and V by 5 bases; bases with no gene match: 3. This CDR3 has 14 amino acids. Here the CDR3 DNA reads TGTGCCAGCAGCCCACAGGGGATGAACACTGAAGCTTTCTTT. It yields the protein CASSPQGMNTEAFF.

The gene calls are TRBV30 and TRBJ2-5; 10 bases agree with TRBD2. With V trimmed by 0 bases and J by 1 base, 26 bases remained unmatched. CDR3 length equals 23 residues. The germline V gene encodes CDR1 GTSNPN and CDR2 SVGIG (reference sequence). In DNA form, the CDR3 reads TGTGCCTGGAGTGTACGTTCTTGGGGGGCAAATCAGCGGGAGGGACCCTTCCAAGAGACCCAGTACTTC. The encoded protein is CAWSVRSWGANQREGPFQETQYF. Based on the CDR3 plus reference TRBV30 and TRBJ2-5, the full variable domain is SQTIHQWPATLVQPVGSPLSLECTVEGTSNPNLYWYRQAAGRGLQLLFYSVGIGQISSEVPQNLSASRPQDRQFILSSKKLLLSDSGFYLCAWSVRSWGANQREGPFQETQYFGPGTRLLVL.

The genes are TRBV30 and TRBJ1-1; 7 nucleotides line up with TRBD1. V was pared by 0 bases and J by 5 bases, with 6 bases of the junction left unmatched. The CDR3 has 14 residues. CDR1 is GTSNPN and CDR2 is SVGIG in the germline V gene (reference sequence). The CDR3 protein is CAWSVGAGGTEAFF. The CDR3 nucleotides are TGTGCCTGGAGTGTTGGGGCAGGGGGAACTGAAGCTTTCTTT.

The CDR3 sequence is CASSVGAGELFF. The DNA of the CDR3 is TGTGCCAGCAGCGTAGGGGCCGGGGAGCTGTTTTTT. V and J are TRBV4-2 and TRBJ2-2; tentative D call: TRBD1 (5 bases). The germline V gene has CDR1 LGHNA and CDR2 YNFKEQ. V was cut by 5 bases and J by 6 bases, with 7 bases left in between. The CDR3 is made up of 12 amino acids.

CDR3 protein: CASSLADLTYNEQFF. The DNA of the CDR3 is TGTGCCAGCAGCTTAGCAGATCTAACCTACAATGAGCAGTTCTTC. The J gene is TRBJ2-1, the V gene TRBV7-9; D gene unclear. This CDR3 spans 15 amino acids. The germline gives CDR1 SEHNR, CDR2 FQNEAQ (reference sequence). V shed 0 bases and J shed 2 bases, with 8 bases lying between them. The full variable domain, with the rest looked up from reference TRBV7-9 and TRBJ2-1, is DTGVSQNPRHKITKRGQNVTFRCDPISEHNRLYWYRQTLGQGPEFLTYFQNEAQLEKSRLLSDRFSAERPKGSFSTLEIQRTEQGDSAMYLCASSLADLTYNEQFFGPGTRLTVL.

This rearrangement joins TRBV28 to TRBJ1-2; 9 bases match TRBD1. The CDR3 runs 14 residues. The junction had 6 bases not matched to a gene; V was cut back by 6 bases and J by 4 bases. The germline V gene has CDR1 MDHEN and CDR2 SYDVKM. The CDR3 DNA sequence: TGTGCCAGCAGGGACAGGGGTGAAGGCTATGGCTACACCTTC. It specifies CASRDRGEGYGYTF.

The table lists this clone with a few counts. J is TRBJ2-2 and V is TRBV4-1; 7 nucleotides match TRBD1. Germline lookup yields CDR1 MGHRA and CDR2 YSYEKL. The junction had 9 bases not matched to a gene; V was cut back by 2 bases and J by 0 bases. The CDR3 has 18 amino acids. The chain's CDR3 is CASSQRLDRATNTGELFF. For the CDR3, the DNA is TGCGCCAGCAGCCAACGTCTTGACAGGGCCACGAACACCGGGGAGCTGTTTTTT.

This rearrangement joins TRBV29-1 to TRBJ2-1, with 9 positions matching TRBD2. The CDR3 runs 13 residues. The V gene end was trimmed by 3 bases and the J gene end by 8 bases; junction bases not matched to a gene: 5. Germline V CDR1 and CDR2: SQVTM, ANQGSEA. The chain's CDR3 is CSVEAGGQYEQFF. CDR3 DNA: TGCAGCGTTGAGGCGGGAGGGCAGTATGAGCAGTTCTTC.

CDR3 in amino acids: CASTQEVAGAGEQFF. The CDR3 DNA sequence: TGTGCCAGCACCCAAGAGGTAGCGGGAGCTGGTGAGCAGTTCTTC. This chain links TRBV2 with TRBJ2-1, with 9 bases lining up with TRBD2. Trimming cost V 7 bases and J 9 bases; bases outside gene matches: 13. Per germline, CDR1 SNHLY and CDR2 FYNNEI. The CDR3 loop spans 15 amino acids.